Shown below are 29 T cell receptor beta chains from a single sample sequenced in a study of shared clonotypes between healthy human individuals. Repertoires were generated with immunoSEQ multiplex PCR, while TCRdb's copy carries only in-frame clones and drops some. The sample records around 2.3 million clones, 95% being singletons. Sequenced input: naive CD4+ T cells sorted from blood. The subset here: CD45RA+ positively selected. The receptors were gathered from a man younger than 30 in good health.

This chain links TRBV10-3 with TRBJ1-5; no clear D. The germline V and J ends were trimmed by 3 bases and 2 bases, with 8 bases remaining between them. From germline, CDR1 is ENHRY and CDR2 SYGVKD. CDR3 length: 14 amino acids. CDR3 in amino acids: CAISDLEGNQPQHF. The CDR3 nucleotides read TGTGCCATCAGTGACCTGGAGGGCAATCAGCCCCAGCATTTT.

The rearrangement uses TRBV5-6 and TRBJ1-1; 8 nucleotides line up with TRBD1. This CDR3 has 15 residues. J gave up 5 bases and V 6 bases, and 12 bases lay outside the gene matches. Germline V gene data show CDR1 as SGHDT and CDR2 as YYEEEE. CDR3 sequence (DNA): TGTGCCAGCACCTGGATTGGACAGGGATATACTGAAGCTTTCTTT. Its translation is CASTWIGQGYTEAFF.

Worth noting for this clone: Other DNA sequences from this sample encode an identical CDR3 as well. The rearrangement uses TRBV19 and TRBJ1-1; D remains ambiguous. Trimming took 7 bases from V and 1 from J, leaving 10 bases between them. The CDR3 consists of 13 residues. Germline loops: CDR1 LNHDA, CDR2 SQIVND (reference sequence). As DNA, the CDR3 is TGTGCCAGTACTCGAGACAAGAACACTGAAGCTTTCTTT. As protein: CASTRDKNTEAFF.

CDR3 nucleotide sequence: TGTGCCATCAGGGAACGACCCGATTTCGCGGGGGAGCAGTACTTC. This gives the protein CAIRERPDFAGEQYF. This chain connects TRBV10-3 to TRBJ2-7; tentative D call: TRBD2 (6 bases). With 6 bases removed from V and 7 bases from J, the gap between germline ends came to 22 bases. The CDR3 consists of 15 residues. From germline, CDR1 is ENHRY and CDR2 SYGVKD.

As for this clone: The same CDR3 also results from other DNA sequences found in this sample. The chain joins TRBV11-2 to TRBJ2-7; D unclear. Trimming removed 5 bases from V and 1 base from J, with 3 bases in between. The V gene's germline CDR1 is SGHAT and CDR2 FQNNGV. CDR3 length equals 11 residues. This CDR3 is CASSGSYEQYF. DNA of the CDR3: TGTGCCAGCAGCGGATCCTACGAGCAGTACTTC.

To note about this clone: Other DNA sequences in this specimen translate into the identical CDR3. V gene TRBV11-2 combines with J gene TRBJ2-5, with D unclear. The CDR3 runs to 13 residues. The germline CDR1 and CDR2 sequences are SGHAT and FQNNGV. V was shortened by 1 base and J by 2 bases, with 5 bases between the two germline ends. The CDR3 is CASSLGRQETQYF. The CDR3 coding sequence is TGTGCCAGCAGCTTAGGTCGACAAGAGACCCAGTACTTC.

This clone was seen only once. The chain links TRBV9 to TRBJ1-6; D is undetermined. From germline, CDR1 is SGDLS and CDR2 YYNGEE. This CDR3 is 15 amino acids long. V shed 4 bases and J shed 7 bases, with 15 bases lying between them. The DNA of the CDR3 is TGTGCCAGCAGCCCCATCCCCGCTTCAAATTCACCCCTCCACTTT. Amino acid sequence: CASSPIPASNSPLHF.

V usage is TRBV12-5 and J usage is TRBJ2-1; D possibly corresponds to TRBD2 (6 bases). The CDR3 length is 13 residues. The V gene lost 2 bases and the J gene lost 9 bases, with 11 bases spanning the gap. The germline CDR1 and CDR2 sequences are LGHNT and FRNRAP. CDR3 sequence (DNA): TGTGCTAGTGGTTTGAGCCTAGCGTTTGAGCAGTTCTTC. Translated, it gives CASGLSLAFEQFF.

The chain employs TRBV7-2 and TRBJ2-7; 9 bases line up with TRBD1. The length of the CDR3 is 14 residues. The V segment lost 5 bases and the J segment 7 bases; nucleotides outside the gene matches: 9. Per the germline V gene, CDR1 is SGHTA and CDR2 is FQGNSA. Written as DNA, the CDR3 is TGTGCCAGCAGCCAACAACAGGGGGCGGGGGAGCAGTACTTC. This translates into CASSQQQGAGEQYF.

The CDR3: CASSQVGLANTEAFF. The CDR3 coding sequence is TGCGCCAGCAGCCAAGTAGGGTTGGCGAACACTGAAGCTTTCTTT. The chain carries TRBV4-1 and TRBJ1-1; D is undetermined. The CDR3 totals 15 residues. Trimming pared 1 base from V and 1 base from J, leaving 10 bases between. The germline CDR1 and CDR2 sequences are MGHRA and YSYEKL.

The chain has TRBV9 and TRBJ2-2; tentative D call: TRBD2 (6 bases). CDR3 size: 15 residues. Trimming pared 5 bases from V and 1 base from J, leaving 12 bases between. The V gene's germline CDR1 is SGDLS and CDR2 YYNGEE. The DNA for the CDR3 is TGTGCCAGCAGGGCGGGACTGGAGAACACCGGGGAGCTGTTTTTT. As protein: CASRAGLENTGELFF. Drawing the rest from reference TRBV9 and TRBJ2-2, the complete variable domain is DSGVTQTPKHLITATGQRVTLRCSPRSGDLSVYWYQQSLDQGLQFLIQYYNGEERAKGNILERFSAQQFPDLHSELNLSSLELGDSALYFCASRAGLENTGELFFGEGSRLTVL.

The rearrangement uses TRBV27 and TRBJ2-7; D is perhaps TRBD1 or TRBD2 (6 bases each). This CDR3 contains 14 residues. The V end was cut by 5 bases, the J end by 2 bases, with 13 bases between. Germline-derived CDR1 and CDR2 are MNHEY and SMNVEV (reference sequence). CDR3 sequence: CASSGGDKPYEQYF. The CDR3 nucleotides are TGTGCCAGCAGTGGAGGGGACAAGCCCTACGAGCAGTACTTC.

The chain recombines TRBV5-4 with TRBJ2-6; D perhaps matches TRBD1 (5 bases). The length of the CDR3 is 16 residues. The germline V gene has CDR1 SGHNT and CDR2 YYREEE (reference sequence). The V end was cut by 1 base, the J end by 4 bases, with 12 bases between. The CDR3 sequence is CASSLIGASGANVLTF. The DNA of the CDR3 is TGTGCCAGCAGCTTGATTGGGGCCTCCGGGGCCAACGTCCTGACTTTC.

The genes are TRBV19 and TRBJ1-5, with a possible D match to TRBD1 (6 bases). The CDR3 length is 16 residues. The germline gives CDR1 LNHDA, CDR2 SQIVND (reference sequence). The V and J ends lost 6 bases and 0 bases respectively, with 15 bases between them. The CDR3 DNA reads TGTGCCAGTAGACTATCACAGGGCTATAGCAATCAGCCCCAGCATTTT. Protein: CASRLSQGYSNQPQHF.

V is TRBV4-3 and J is TRBJ2-1; D is ambiguous. The V end was cut by 0 bases, the J end by 6 bases, with 12 bases between. The CDR3 runs 15 residues. Germline loops: CDR1 LGHNA, CDR2 YSLEER. For the CDR3, the DNA is TGCGCCAGCAGCCAAGAACCCCTGGTTGGCAATGAGCAGTTCTTC. This encodes CASSQEPLVGNEQFF.

Comments on this clone: The identical CDR3 is also encoded by other nucleotide sequences in the sample. The V call is TRBV6-5, the J call TRBJ2-5, with a weak D call TRBD1 (5 bases). CDR1 and CDR2 from the germline V gene are MNHEY and SVGAGI. This CDR3 region has 12 residues. Trimming shortened V by 5 bases and J by 2 bases, and 6 bases separated the two germline ends. CDR3 in DNA: TGTGCCAGCAGTCGACAGCAAGAGACCCAGTACTTC. Its translation is CASSRQQETQYF.

Comment on this clone: Other DNA sequences within the sample encode an identical CDR3. V gene TRBV7-2 combines with J gene TRBJ1-5; D may be TRBD1 (5 bases). Germline V gene sequence: CDR1 SGHTA, CDR2 FQGNSA. Trimming removed 5 bases from V and 1 base from J, with 6 bases in between. The CDR3 spans 13 residues. The CDR3 protein is CASSAGSNQPQHF. For the CDR3, the DNA is TGTGCCAGCAGCGCAGGGAGCAATCAGCCCCAGCATTTT. The whole variable domain, filled in from reference TRBV7-2 and TRBJ1-5, reads GAGVSQSPSNKVTEKGKDVELRCDPISGHTALYWYRQSLGQGLEFLIYFQGNSAPDKSGLPSDRFSAERTGGSVSTLTIQRTQQEDSAVYLCASSAGSNQPQHFGDGTRLSIL.

V is TRBV11-2 and J is TRBJ1-4; 7 bases align to TRBD1. The CDR3 extends over 15 amino acids. Germline V gene sequence: CDR1 SGHAT, CDR2 FQNNGV. J was trimmed by 7 bases and V by 6 bases; bases with no gene match: 11. The CDR3 nucleotides read TGTGCCAGCAGTTTGACAAGACAGGGTTTTGAAAAACTGTTTTTT. It encodes CASSLTRQGFEKLFF.

Points on this clone: Other DNA sequences from this sample encode an identical CDR3 as well. The gene calls are TRBV25-1 and TRBJ2-3; D call uncertain. Germline V lookup: CDR1 MGHDK, CDR2 SYGVNS. The CDR3 is 11 amino acids. V dropped 5 bases and J dropped 6 bases, with 6 bases sitting between them. CDR3 sequence reads: CASSSRDTQYF. CDR3 in DNA: TGTGCCAGCAGTAGCCGGGATACGCAGTATTTT.

The chain has TRBV5-1 and TRBJ1-2; the D gene is possibly TRBD1 (5 bases). This CDR3 is built from 12 residues. Germline assignment: CDR1 SGHRS and CDR2 YFSETQ. V was clipped by 6 bases and J by 7 bases, with 13 bases between them. The CDR3 is CASTSGGIGYTF. The CDR3 region has the DNA TGCGCCAGCACCTCCGGGGGAATTGGCTACACCTTC.

The gene calls are TRBV23-1 and TRBJ1-1, with 8 positions matching TRBD1. TRBV23-1 is treated as an ORF (open reading frame) with a function not yet certain. CDR3 length: 16 amino acids. V trimming: 0 bases; J trimming: 4 bases; junction bases outside the gene matches: 7. The DNA for the CDR3 is TGCGCCAGCAGTCAATCGACCTACAGGGGGACCACTGAAGCTTTCTTT. Protein product: CASSQSTYRGTTEAFF.

The chain joins TRBV10-1 to TRBJ2-5; 8 bases are shared with TRBD2. Trimming took 4 bases from V and 9 from J; bases not matched to a gene: 4. CDR1 WNHNN and CDR2 SYGVQD come from the germline V gene (reference sequence). The CDR3 has 12 residues. CDR3 residues: CASSASGGPQYF. The CDR3 DNA is TGCGCCAGCAGTGCGTCGGGGGGGCCCCAGTACTTC.

This chain uses TRBV19 with TRBJ2-7; 7 nucleotides align to TRBD1. The CDR3 has 14 amino acids. Germline-derived CDR1 and CDR2 are LNHDA and SQIVND (reference sequence). Germline trimming cut 6 bases from V and 6 bases from J; bases unmatched to any gene: 11. CDR3: CASRENRGSSEQYF. In DNA form, the CDR3 reads TGTGCCAGTAGAGAAAACAGGGGAAGTAGCGAGCAGTACTTC.

The chain links TRBV5-6 to TRBJ1-2; a weak D match, TRBD1 (6 bases). Germline-derived CDR1 and CDR2 are SGHDT and YYEEEE. Deletions cut 4 bases from V and 8 bases from J, with 18 bases between. This CDR3 is built from 14 residues. CDR3 sequence reads: CASSRLQGLDGYTF. CDR3 nucleotides: TGTGCCAGCAGCAGGTTACAGGGCTTGGACGGCTACACCTTC.

The chain uses TRBV7-9 and TRBJ2-7; 10 bases agree with TRBD1. The J segment lost 7 bases and the V segment lost 5 bases, leaving 8 bases of the junction unmatched. Per germline, CDR1 SEHNR and CDR2 FQNEAQ (reference sequence). The length of the CDR3 is 14 residues. The CDR3 nucleotides are TGTGCCAGCAGCCACGGGACAGGGGTGGGGGAGCAGTACTTC. Its protein is CASSHGTGVGEQYF.

This sequence joins TRBV10-3 and TRBJ1-3; D call uncertain. Germline lookup yields CDR1 ENHRY and CDR2 SYGVKD. Between the trimmed V and J ends, which lost 3 bases and 0 bases, there was a span of 6 bases. The CDR3 has 14 residues. In DNA form, the CDR3 reads TGTGCCATCAGTGACGTACGCTCTGGAAACACCATATATTTT. Protein sequence: CAISDVRSGNTIYF.

The chain combines TRBV2 with TRBJ2-7; tentative D call: TRBD2 (5 bases). Trimming shortened V by 4 bases and J by 0 bases, and 10 bases separated the two germline ends. The CDR3 has 14 amino acids. CDR1 is SNHLY and CDR2 is FYNNEI in the germline V gene. CDR3 loop: CASSGGLGSYEQYF. DNA for the CDR3: TGTGCCAGCAGTGGAGGGCTGGGCTCCTACGAGCAGTACTTC.

The V and J genes are TRBV18 and TRBJ1-6; 7 bases are a match to TRBD1. Germline V gives CDR1 KGHSH, CDR2 LQKENI. CDR3 length: 18 amino acids. Trimming took 0 bases from V and 5 from J; bases not matched to a gene: 10. CDR3 sequence: CASSPPGQPLTNNSPLHF. For the CDR3, the DNA is TGTGCCAGCTCACCACCGGGACAGCCGCTAACTAATAATTCACCCCTCCACTTT.

Remarks on this clone: Additional DNA sequences in this sample encode the identical CDR3. The chain links TRBV5-1 to TRBJ1-1, with D tentatively TRBD1 (5 bases). CDR1 SGHRS and CDR2 YFSETQ come from the germline V gene. V gave up 3 bases and J gave up 1 base, with 10 bases separating them. The CDR3 is made up of 14 amino acids. The DNA of the CDR3 is TGCGCCAGCAGCTCCGGGGCCGGGAACACTGAAGCTTTCTTT. Its protein is CASSSGAGNTEAFF. Together with reference TRBV5-1 and TRBJ1-1, the CDR3 gives the full variable domain: KAGVTQTPRYLIKTRGQQVTLSCSPISGHRSVSWYQQTPGQGLQFLFEYFSETQRNKGNFPGRFSGRQFSNSRSEMNVSTLELGDSALYLCASSSGAGNTEAFFGQGTRLTVV.